This TCR beta chain was obtained from a study of cytomegalovirus exposure and HLA in healthy donors. Researchers ran the PCR with 60 Vbeta and 13 Jbeta primers. TCRdb's copy holds only in-frame clones and misses some; the assay was immunoSEQ multiplex PCR. This sample has roughly 200,000 clones; 86% occur once, and the top ten carry less than 0.35%. Germline V CDR1 and CDR2: SGHTA, FQGNSA. The CDR3 length is 14 residues. V was clipped by 5 bases and J by 4 bases; unmatched bases: 0. This chain connects TRBV7-2 to TRBJ2-7, with TRBD2 matching over 15 bases. The sample consisted of PBMCs. The receptor was isolated from a woman in her twenties or thirties in good health and CMV-seronegative. CDR3 loop: CASSGLAGGYEQYF. In nucleotides, the CDR3 is TGTGCCAGCAGCGGACTAGCGGGAGGGTACGAGCAGTACTTC. The full variable domain, its missing parts supplied by reference TRBV7-2 and TRBJ2-7, is GAGVSQSPSNKVTEKGKDVELRCDPISGHTALYWYRQSLGQGLEFLIYFQGNSAPDKSGLPSDRFSAERTGGSVSTLTIQRTQQEDSAVYLCASSGLAGGYEQYFGPGTRLTVT.